These 11 T cell receptor beta chains were all obtained from the same sample, sequenced in a study of early T cells in non-severe SARS-CoV-2 infection. TCRdb reprocessed the 5' RACE reads via MiXCR and lists one record per CDR3 protein. The data hold approximately 84,000 distinct CDR3 sequences, with about 15% observed a single time. What was sequenced was whole blood. The receptor source for this set is an adult who was a healthcare worker with PCR-confirmed SARS-CoV-2 infection or an uninfected control (not recorded which).

The chain joins TRBV29-1 to TRBJ2-2; the match to TRBD1 covers 7 bases. Germline V CDR1 and CDR2: SQVTM, ANQGSEA. This CDR3 has 14 residues. Germline trimming cut 4 bases from V and 3 bases from J; bases unmatched to any gene: 5. The CDR3 here is CSVVTGVDTGELFF. The DNA of the CDR3 is TGCAGCGTTGTAACAGGGGTGGACACCGGGGAGCTGTTTTTT.

CDR3 nucleotides: TGTGCCAGCAGCTTAAGTCCTAGCGGCAACACCGGGGAGCTGTTTTTT. Its protein product is CASSLSPSGNTGELFF. The chain couples TRBV7-6 to TRBJ2-2, with 7 bases matching TRBD2. In germline, CDR1 is SGHVS, CDR2 FNYEAQ. V shed 2 bases and J 2 bases; nucleotides not matched to a gene: 5. This CDR3 comprises 16 residues.

The V and J genes are TRBV5-5 and TRBJ2-5; the D gene is possibly TRBD2 (5 bases). Germline CDR1 and CDR2: SGHKS and YYEKEE (reference sequence). V lost 0 bases and J 5 bases, leaving 8 bases between the germline ends. The CDR3 has 13 residues. CDR3 DNA sequence: TGTGCCAGCAGCTTGGCCGGGGATGAGACCCAGTACTTC. Its translation: CASSLAGDETQYF.

This clonotype was seen ten or more times. The gene calls are TRBV20-1 and TRBJ2-2, with D hard to call. Trimming stripped 0 bases from V and 6 bases from J, with 11 bases between. The V gene's germline CDR1 is DFQATT and CDR2 SNEGSKA (reference sequence). The CDR3 is made up of 14 amino acids. The DNA for the CDR3 is TGCAGTGCTAGAGATTTTAAGTTTTCCGGGGAGCTGTTTTTT. Its protein is CSARDFKFSGELFF.

The sample holds a few counts of this clonotype. The chain couples TRBV7-8 to TRBJ2-1, with TRBD2 as a possible D gene (6 bases). Per germline, CDR1 SGHVS and CDR2 FQNEAQ. Trimming took 5 bases from V and 6 from J, leaving 23 bases between them. The length of the CDR3 is 17 residues. Here the CDR3 reads CASSKLAGNLVPNEQFF. The CDR3 nucleotides are TGTGCCAGCAGCAAACTAGCCGGAAACTTAGTACCCAATGAGCAGTTCTTC. Full variable domain (remainder filled in from reference TRBV7-8 and TRBJ2-1): GAGVSQSPRYKVAKRGQDVALRCDPISGHVSLFWYQQALGQGPEFLTYFQNEAQLDKSGLPSDRFFAERPEGSVSTLKIQRTQQEDSAVYLCASSKLAGNLVPNEQFFGPGTRLTVL.

The chain uses TRBV28 and TRBJ2-1, with 7 bases identical to TRBD2. The CDR3 covers 12 residues. V dropped 6 bases and J dropped 6; count of bases not matched to a gene: 2. Germline V gives CDR1 MDHEN, CDR2 SYDVKM. The CDR3 protein is CASRSGGNEQFF. CDR3 coding DNA: TGTGCCAGCAGATCGGGGGGCAATGAGCAGTTCTTC.

This clonotype has more than one count but fewer than ten. The chain has TRBV5-4 and TRBJ2-5, with D perhaps given as TRBD1 or TRBD2 (5 bases each). This CDR3 is built from 15 residues. The germline CDR1 and CDR2 sequences are SGHNT and YYREEE (reference sequence). V was cut by 1 base and J by 4 bases, with 14 bases left in between. The DNA of the CDR3 is TGTGCCAGCAGCTTGATGGGGCAGCGGATAGAGACCCAGTACTTC. Translated: CASSLMGQRIETQYF. The full variable domain, with the rest looked up from reference TRBV5-4 and TRBJ2-5, is ETGVTQSPTHLIKTRGQQVTLRCSSQSGHNTVSWYQQALGQGPQFIFQYYREEENGRGNFPPRFSGLQFPNYSSELNVNALELDDSALYLCASSLMGQRIETQYFGPGTRLLVL.

This clonotype was detected a few times. The chain carries TRBV20-1 and TRBJ2-7; 10 bases fit TRBD1. CDR1 DFQATT and CDR2 SNEGSKA come from the germline V gene (reference sequence). The CDR3 length is 14 residues. V dropped 5 bases and J dropped 2; count of bases not matched to a gene: 6. The CDR3 sequence: CSAAGQGGPYEQYF. The CDR3 nucleotides are TGCAGTGCTGCCGGACAGGGGGGCCCCTACGAGCAGTACTTC.

This clonotype was counted between two and nine times. The chain has TRBV20-1 and TRBJ2-2; 8 bases match TRBD1. Trimming took 5 bases from V and 5 from J; bases not matched to a gene: 4. CDR3 length: 13 amino acids. Per the germline V gene, CDR1 is DFQATT and CDR2 is SNEGSKA (reference sequence). CDR3 sequence: CSAARQGTGELFF. For the CDR3, the DNA is TGCAGTGCTGCCCGACAGGGGACCGGGGAGCTGTTTTTT.

The rearrangement joins TRBV19 to TRBJ2-5; no definite D call. Germline CDR1 and CDR2: LNHDA and SQIVND (reference sequence). Deletions cut 5 bases from V and 2 bases from J, with 12 bases between. This CDR3 has 14 amino acids. CDR3 in amino acids: CASSFWAEQETQYF. CDR3 DNA: TGTGCCAGTAGTTTTTGGGCGGAACAAGAGACCCAGTACTTC.

The genes are TRBV19 and TRBJ2-1; D not resolved. With 5 bases removed from V and 4 bases from J, the gap between germline ends came to 6 bases. Germline V gene data show CDR1 as LNHDA and CDR2 as SQIVND (reference sequence). This CDR3 spans 12 amino acids. CDR3 loop: CASSFTYNEQFF. In DNA, the CDR3 is TGTGCCAGTAGTTTCACTTACAATGAGCAGTTCTTC.